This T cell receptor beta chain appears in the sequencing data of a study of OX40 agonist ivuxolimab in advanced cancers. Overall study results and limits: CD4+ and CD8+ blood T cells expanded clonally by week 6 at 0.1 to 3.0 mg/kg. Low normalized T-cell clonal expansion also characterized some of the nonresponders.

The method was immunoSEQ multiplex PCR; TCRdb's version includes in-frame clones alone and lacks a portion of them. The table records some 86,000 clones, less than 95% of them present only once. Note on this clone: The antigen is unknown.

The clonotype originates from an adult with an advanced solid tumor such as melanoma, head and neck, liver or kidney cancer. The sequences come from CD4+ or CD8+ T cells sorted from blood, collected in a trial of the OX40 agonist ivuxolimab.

CDR3 residues: CASKRKFVGADTQYF. The CDR3 DNA reads TGTGCCAGCAAGAGGAAATTCGTAGGCGCAGATACGCAGTATTTT. The rearrangement links TRBV28 to TRBJ2-3; D remains ambiguous. Germline V gives CDR1 MDHEN, CDR2 SYDVKM. The CDR3 runs 15 residues. Trimming stripped 7 bases from V and 4 bases from J, with 18 bases between.